Shown below are 21 T cell receptor beta chains from a single sample sequenced in a study of T cells after posttransplantation cyclophosphamide (dated by TCRdb to the mid-2010s). Libraries were made using the immunoSEQ multiplex PCR assay. TCRdb limited this immuneACCESS table to in-frame rearrangements with V and J called. A share of clones is missing; checked studies link under half to unresolved V genes, and the rest is unexplained. The sample has approximately 45,000 clones on record, about nine tenths of them singletons. The ten largest account for 2% to 3% of the sample. This sample's treatment or condition label indicates: high-dose cyclophosphamide on days +3 and +4 as single-agent GVHD prophylaxis. Patients in the PTCy group got busulfan and fludarabine conditioning, a marrow graft from a related or unrelated donor, and cyclophosphamide on days +3 and +4. The sample was PBMCs, taken just over 60 days after allogeneic stem cell transplant with posttransplant cyclophosphamide. The receptors were sampled from a male patient aged 60 to 75 who received an allogeneic stem cell transplant from a related donor and was CMV-positive. Following transplantation, part of the T cell population may be supplied by the graft donor rather than the patient.

The chain employs TRBV4-2 and TRBJ2-1; 15 nucleotides align to TRBD2. Trimming cost V 3 bases and J 10 bases; bases outside gene matches: 10. Per the germline V gene, CDR1 is LGHNA and CDR2 is YNFKEQ. The CDR3 contains 17 residues. CDR3: CASSHPGGGTSGGEQFF. The CDR3, as DNA: TGTGCCAGCAGCCACCCTGGCGGCGGGACTAGCGGGGGGGAGCAGTTCTTC.

The chain combines TRBV23-1 with TRBJ2-4; 7 bases map to TRBD1. TRBV23-1 counts as an open reading frame of uncertain function. With 6 bases clipped from V and 6 bases from J, the junction kept 2 bases outside the gene matches. The CDR3 totals 12 residues. CDR3 protein: CASRQGSNIQYF. The CDR3 region has the DNA TGCGCCAGCAGACAGGGGTCAAACATTCAGTACTTC.

This sequence joins TRBV28 and TRBJ2-7; TRBD1 matches 9 bases. The CDR3 contains 18 residues. The germline gives CDR1 MDHEN, CDR2 SYDVKM. The ends lost 4 bases at V and 1 base at J; junction bases unmatched: 14. In DNA, the CDR3 is TGTGCCAGCAGTTCGACCGGGACAGGGCTATACATTTCCTACGAGCAGTACTTC. It yields the protein CASSSTGTGLYISYEQYF. Full variable domain (outside the CDR3, taken from reference TRBV28 and TRBJ2-7): DVKVTQSSRYLVKRTGEKVFLECVQDMDHENMFWYRQDPGLGLRLIYFSYDVKMKEKGDIPEGYSVSREKKERFSLILESASTNQTSMYLCASSSTGTGLYISYEQYFGPGTRLTVT.

The chain carries TRBV6-1 and TRBJ1-2; D gene unclear. This CDR3 has 13 amino acids. Germline assignment: CDR1 MNHNS and CDR2 SASEGT. Trimming pared 4 bases from V and 2 bases from J, leaving 8 bases between. Here the CDR3 reads CASSVVYNYGYTF. In nucleotides, the CDR3 is TGTGCCAGCAGTGTGGTCTACAACTATGGCTACACCTTC.

V and J are TRBV19 and TRBJ2-7; 11 nucleotides align to TRBD1. After removal of 6 bases from V and 6 bases from J, the junction contained 4 bases not matched to a gene. The CDR3 loop spans 13 amino acids. Per germline, CDR1 LNHDA and CDR2 SQIVND (reference sequence). The CDR3 loop is CASRGQGAAEQYF. The CDR3 nucleotides read TGTGCCAGTAGAGGACAGGGGGCGGCCGAGCAGTACTTC.

The J gene is TRBJ1-5, the V gene TRBV6-4; a possible D gene is TRBD1 (6 bases). Trimming cost V 7 bases and J 2 bases, with 21 bases left between them. CDR1 and CDR2 (germline): MRHNA, SNTAGT. The CDR3 covers 17 residues. As DNA, the CDR3 is TGTGCCAGCACCGACCCCCAACAGGGTCTGGGCAATCAGCCCCAGCATTTT. It encodes CASTDPQQGLGNQPQHF.

This clone was recorded once. This rearrangement joins TRBV5-1 to TRBJ2-3, with D possibly being TRBD2 (5 bases). V was clipped by 3 bases and J by 3 bases, with 8 bases between them. This CDR3 spans 13 amino acids. CDR1 is SGHRS, CDR2 YFSETQ, per germline. The CDR3 reads CASSSPGTDTQYF. CDR3 nucleotide sequence: TGCGCCAGCAGCTCCCCGGGGACAGATACGCAGTATTTT. The full variable domain, with the rest looked up from reference TRBV5-1 and TRBJ2-3, is KAGVTQTPRYLIKTRGQQVTLSCSPISGHRSVSWYQQTPGQGLQFLFEYFSETQRNKGNFPGRFSGRQFSNSRSEMNVSTLELGDSALYLCASSSPGTDTQYFGPGTRLTVL.

J is TRBJ1-6 and V is TRBV5-6; TRBD1 aligns across 9 bases. Germline assignment: CDR1 SGHDT and CDR2 YYEEEE. This CDR3 spans 15 amino acids. The J segment lost 8 bases and the V segment lost 3 bases, leaving 6 bases of the junction unmatched. CDR3 coding DNA: TGTGCCAGCAGCTCCTGGGACAGGGTAGATTCACCCCTCCACTTT. Protein: CASSSWDRVDSPLHF.

The chain joins TRBV19 to TRBJ1-1, with D maybe TRBD1 (5 bases). Germline values: CDR1 LNHDA, CDR2 SQIVND (reference sequence). The CDR3 extends over 12 amino acids. Trimming removed 10 bases from V and 3 bases from J, with 12 bases in between. This CDR3 reads CATQTEDTEAFF. CDR3 sequence (DNA): TGTGCCACCCAGACAGAAGACACTGAAGCTTTCTTT.

In its sample, this clone was seen once. The V and J genes are TRBV7-9 and TRBJ2-7, with 10 bases matching TRBD1. The CDR3 extends over 16 amino acids. From germline, CDR1 is SEHNR and CDR2 FQNEAQ (reference sequence). Unmatched junction bases numbered 9, after V lost 6 bases and J lost 1 base. CDR3 sequence: CASSPLPGQGSYEQYF. CDR3 in DNA: TGTGCCAGCAGTCCCCTGCCGGGACAGGGGTCCTACGAGCAGTACTTC.

The genes are TRBV19 and TRBJ2-5; TRBD1 agrees at 10 bases. Germline trimming cut 4 bases from V and 4 bases from J; bases unmatched to any gene: 9. This CDR3 has 16 residues. Germline V lookup: CDR1 LNHDA, CDR2 SQIVND (reference sequence). The DNA for the CDR3 is TGTGCCAGTAGTACCTACGGGACAGGGGACTCAGAGACCCAGTACTTC. Protein product: CASSTYGTGDSETQYF.

The CDR3 loop is CASSLAGEADTQYF. DNA for the CDR3: TGTGCCAGCAGTTTAGCGGGGGAGGCAGATACGCAGTATTTT. The chain employs TRBV5-4 and TRBJ2-3; 9 bases line up with TRBD2. The CDR3 runs to 14 residues. V was pared by 5 bases and J by 4 bases, with 5 bases of the junction left unmatched. Germline V lookup: CDR1 SGHNT, CDR2 YYREEE (reference sequence). Filled out from reference TRBV5-4 and TRBJ2-3, the complete variable domain reads ETGVTQSPTHLIKTRGQQVTLRCSSQSGHNTVSWYQQALGQGPQFIFQYYREEENGRGNFPPRFSGLQFPNYSSELNVNALELDDSALYLCASSLAGEADTQYFGPGTRLTVL.

This chain joins TRBV18 and TRBJ2-6; D possibly corresponds to TRBD2 (6 bases). This CDR3 has 20 residues. Germline CDR1 and CDR2: KGHSH and LQKENI. Trimming removed 4 bases from V and 0 bases from J, with 22 bases in between. Written as DNA, the CDR3 is TGTGCCAGCTCACAGAGGAGGACGGGAGCCACCTACTCTGGGGCCAACGTCCTGACTTTC. Amino acid sequence: CASSQRRTGATYSGANVLTF.

The chain employs TRBV2 and TRBJ1-1, with 10 bases aligning to TRBD1. CDR3 size: 15 residues. From germline, CDR1 is SNHLY and CDR2 FYNNEI. With 7 bases clipped from V and 4 bases from J, the junction kept 9 bases outside the gene matches. The CDR3 loop reads CASTPGQGRSTEAFF. The DNA of the CDR3 is TGTGCCAGCACCCCGGGACAGGGGCGGAGCACTGAAGCTTTCTTT.

This rearrangement joins TRBV6-6 to TRBJ2-3, with D maybe TRBD2 (5 bases). The ends were cut back, 7 bases at V and 3 bases at J, with 11 bases in the middle. Germline assignment: CDR1 MNHNY and CDR2 SVGAGI (reference sequence). The CDR3 runs 13 residues. CDR3 bases: TGTGCCAGCACCAAAGGGAGAACAGATACGCAGTATTTT. Protein sequence: CASTKGRTDTQYF.

The V and J genes are TRBV19 and TRBJ1-1; D gene unclear. Trimming left V 7 bases short and J 1 base short, with 13 bases between. Germline CDR1 reads LNHDA; CDR2 reads SQIVND (reference sequence). The CDR3 is 14 amino acids. For the CDR3, the DNA is TGTGCCAGTACCTTTACAGCTAAGAACACTGAAGCTTTCTTT. Encoded protein: CASTFTAKNTEAFF. Looking up the rest from reference TRBV19 and TRBJ1-1 gives the full variable domain: DGGITQSPKYLFRKEGQNVTLSCEQNLNHDAMYWYRQDPGQGLRLIYYSQIVNDFQKGDIAEGYSVSREKKESFPLTVTSAQKNPTAFYLCASTFTAKNTEAFFGQGTRLTVV.

The J gene is TRBJ1-1, the V gene TRBV6-5; perhaps TRBD1 as D (5 bases). Trimming took off 4 bases at V and 4 bases at J, with 19 bases between the two ends. CDR3 length: 16 residues. Looked up from germline, CDR1 is MNHEY and CDR2 is SVGAGI. The CDR3, as DNA: TGTGCCAGCAGTTCTGGGAGGACACTTGCTGGCACTGAAGCTTTCTTT. Protein sequence: CASSSGRTLAGTEAFF.

This chain uses TRBV18 with TRBJ1-3; D is ambiguous. The V gene lost 3 bases and the J gene lost 0 bases, with 9 bases spanning the gap. The CDR3 consists of 15 residues. Germline CDR1 and CDR2: KGHSH and LQKENI. DNA for the CDR3: TGTGCCAGCTCACCGACACTTACCTCTGGAAACACCATATATTTT. This translates into CASSPTLTSGNTIYF.

This clone is a singleton in its sample. The chain uses TRBV15 and TRBJ1-2; 10 bases align to TRBD1. Germline V gene data show CDR1 as LNHNV and CDR2 as YYDKDF (reference sequence). Trimming cost V 0 bases and J 8 bases; bases outside gene matches: 6. This CDR3 is 15 amino acids long. The CDR3 DNA reads TGTGCCACCAGCAGAGACTTAGGGACAGGGGAAGGCTACACCTTC. Translation gives CATSRDLGTGEGYTF.

This clone was recorded only once. The chain recombines TRBV5-1 with TRBJ2-7; 7 nucleotides align to TRBD1. The CDR3 runs to 14 residues. The germline V gene has CDR1 SGHRS and CDR2 YFSETQ. J lost 2 bases, V lost 3 bases, and 5 bases had no gene match. CDR3 sequence: CASSSPGQPYEQYF. The CDR3 DNA sequence: TGCGCCAGCAGCTCACCGGGACAGCCCTACGAGCAGTACTTC.

This clone was found once. The gene calls are TRBV7-6 and TRBJ2-1, with 16 bases identical to TRBD2. The CDR3 totals 17 residues. The ends lost 6 bases at V and 6 bases at J; junction bases unmatched: 8. Germline CDR1 SGHVS, CDR2 FNYEAQ. CDR3 residues: CASRGTSGGASLNEQFF. The CDR3, as DNA: TGTGCCAGCAGAGGGACTAGCGGGGGGGCCTCCCTCAATGAGCAGTTCTTC.